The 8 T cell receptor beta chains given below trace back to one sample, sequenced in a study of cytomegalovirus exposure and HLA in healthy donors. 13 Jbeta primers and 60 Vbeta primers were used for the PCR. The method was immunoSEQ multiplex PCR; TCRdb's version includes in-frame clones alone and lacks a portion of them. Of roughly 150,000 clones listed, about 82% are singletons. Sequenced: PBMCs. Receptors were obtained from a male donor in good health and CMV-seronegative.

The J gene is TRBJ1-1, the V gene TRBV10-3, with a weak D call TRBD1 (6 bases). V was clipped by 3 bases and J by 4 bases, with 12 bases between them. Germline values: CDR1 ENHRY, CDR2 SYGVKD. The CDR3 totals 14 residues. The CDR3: CAISDAQGRTEAFF. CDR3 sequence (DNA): TGTGCCATCAGTGATGCCCAGGGGCGCACTGAAGCTTTCTTT.

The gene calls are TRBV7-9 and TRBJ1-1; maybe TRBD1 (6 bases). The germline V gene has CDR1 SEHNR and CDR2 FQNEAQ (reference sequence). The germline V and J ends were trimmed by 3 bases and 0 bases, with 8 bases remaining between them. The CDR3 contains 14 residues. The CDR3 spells CASSFGQMNTEAFF. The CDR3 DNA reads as TGTGCCAGCAGCTTTGGACAGATGAACACTGAAGCTTTCTTT. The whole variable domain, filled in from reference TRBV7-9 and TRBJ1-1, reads DTGVSQNPRHKITKRGQNVTFRCDPISEHNRLYWYRQTLGQGPEFLTYFQNEAQLEKSRLLSDRFSAERPKGSFSTLEIQRTEQGDSAMYLCASSFGQMNTEAFFGQGTRLTVV.

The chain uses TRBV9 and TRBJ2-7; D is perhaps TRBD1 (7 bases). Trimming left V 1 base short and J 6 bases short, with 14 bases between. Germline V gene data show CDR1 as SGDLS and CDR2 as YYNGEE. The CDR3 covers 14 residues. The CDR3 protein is CASSVTGDSGEQYF. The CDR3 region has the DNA TGTGCCAGCAGCGTAACAGGGGACTCTGGCGAGCAGTACTTC.

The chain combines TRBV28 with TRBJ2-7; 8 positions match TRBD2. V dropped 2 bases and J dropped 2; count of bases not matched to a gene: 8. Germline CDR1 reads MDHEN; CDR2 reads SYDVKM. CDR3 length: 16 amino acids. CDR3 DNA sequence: TGTGCCAGCAGTTTAAGGCTACGGGAGGGCACCTACGAGCAGTACTTC. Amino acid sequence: CASSLRLREGTYEQYF.

The chain's CDR3 is CASSEVGGGALSQYF. The CDR3 DNA sequence: TGTGCCAGCAGTGAAGTCGGCGGGGGTGCTCTGTCCCAGTACTTC. V and J are TRBV2 and TRBJ2-5, with TRBD2 matching 7 bases. The CDR3 spans 15 residues. After removal of 1 base from V and 9 bases from J, the junction contained 11 bases not matched to a gene. Germline CDR1 SNHLY, CDR2 FYNNEI.

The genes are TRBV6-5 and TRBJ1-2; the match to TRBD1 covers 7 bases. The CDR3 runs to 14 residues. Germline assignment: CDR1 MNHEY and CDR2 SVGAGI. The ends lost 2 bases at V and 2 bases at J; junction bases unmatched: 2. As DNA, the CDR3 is TGTGCCAGCAGTTACGGCAGGGGGAACTATGGCTACACCTTC. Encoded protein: CASSYGRGNYGYTF.

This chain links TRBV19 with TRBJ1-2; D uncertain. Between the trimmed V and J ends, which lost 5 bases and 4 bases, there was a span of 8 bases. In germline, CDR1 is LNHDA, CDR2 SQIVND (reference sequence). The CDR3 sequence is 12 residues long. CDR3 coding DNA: TGTGCCAGTAGTGTTTTGGCCTATGGCTACACCTTC. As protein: CASSVLAYGYTF. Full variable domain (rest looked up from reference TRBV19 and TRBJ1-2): DGGITQSPKYLFRKEGQNVTLSCEQNLNHDAMYWYRQDPGQGLRLIYYSQIVNDFQKGDIAEGYSVSREKKESFPLTVTSAQKNPTAFYLCASSVLAYGYTFGSGTRLTVV.

In DNA, the CDR3 is TGTGCCAGCAGCAATCCTGGCTGGCTTTACAGGGTTTGGTACGAGCAGTACTTC. Protein sequence: CASSNPGWLYRVWYEQYF. This chain joins TRBV21-1 and TRBJ2-7; the table's D gene call, TRBD1, was not cross checked with the DNA. TRBV21-1 is deemed a pseudogene. The CDR3 has 18 amino acids.